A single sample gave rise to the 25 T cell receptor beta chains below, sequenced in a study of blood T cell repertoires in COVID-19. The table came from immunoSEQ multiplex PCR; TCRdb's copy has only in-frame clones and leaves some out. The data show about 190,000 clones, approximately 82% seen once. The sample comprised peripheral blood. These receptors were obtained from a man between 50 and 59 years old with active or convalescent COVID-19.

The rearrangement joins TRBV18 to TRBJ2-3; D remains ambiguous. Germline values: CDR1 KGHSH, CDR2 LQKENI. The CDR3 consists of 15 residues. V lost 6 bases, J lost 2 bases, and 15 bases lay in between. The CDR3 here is CASSPTLENTDTQYF. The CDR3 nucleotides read TGTGCCAGCTCCCCGACTTTGGAAAACACAGATACGCAGTATTTT. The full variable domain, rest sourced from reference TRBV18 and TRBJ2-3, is NAGVMQNPRHLVRRRGQEARLRCSPMKGHSHVYWYRQLPEEGLKFMVYLQKENIIDESGMPKERFSAEFPKEGPSILRIQQVVRGDSAAYFCASSPTLENTDTQYFGPGTRLTVL.

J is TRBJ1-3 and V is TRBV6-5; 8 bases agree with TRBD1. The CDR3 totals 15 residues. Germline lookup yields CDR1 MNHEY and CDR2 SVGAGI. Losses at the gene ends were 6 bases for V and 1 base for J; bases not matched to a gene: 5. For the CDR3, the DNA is TGTGCCAGCAGCCGGGACAGGTCATCTGGAAACACCATATATTTT. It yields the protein CASSRDRSSGNTIYF.

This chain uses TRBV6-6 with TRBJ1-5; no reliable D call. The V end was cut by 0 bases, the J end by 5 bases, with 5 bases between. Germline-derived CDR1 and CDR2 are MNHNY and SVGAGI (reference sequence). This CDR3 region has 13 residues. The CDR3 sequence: CASSYSEDQPQHF. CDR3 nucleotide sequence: TGTGCCAGCAGTTACTCGGAGGATCAGCCCCAGCATTTT.

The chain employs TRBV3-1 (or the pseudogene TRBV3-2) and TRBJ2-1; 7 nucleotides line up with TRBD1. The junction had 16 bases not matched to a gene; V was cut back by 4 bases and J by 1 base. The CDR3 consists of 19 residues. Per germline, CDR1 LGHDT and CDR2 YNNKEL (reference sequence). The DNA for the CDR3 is TGTGCCAGCAGCCGAACGAATTACCCCGGGACAGAATCCTACAATGAGCAGTTCTTC. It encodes CASSRTNYPGTESYNEQFF.

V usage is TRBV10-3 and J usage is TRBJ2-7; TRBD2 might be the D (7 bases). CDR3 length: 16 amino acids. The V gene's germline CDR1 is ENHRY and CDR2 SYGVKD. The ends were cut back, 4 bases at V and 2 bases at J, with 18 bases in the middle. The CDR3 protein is CAISAPKGGSPYEQYF. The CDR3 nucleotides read TGTGCCATCAGTGCCCCCAAGGGGGGGTCTCCCTACGAGCAGTACTTC.

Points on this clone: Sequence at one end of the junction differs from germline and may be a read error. DNA for the CDR3: TGTGCCAGCAGAGAAGGACTGCGCAATCAGCCCCAGCATTTT. This sequence encodes CASREGLRNQPQHF. This sequence joins TRBV6-1 and TRBJ1-5; D unclear. This CDR3 is 14 amino acids long. Germline CDR1 MNHNS, CDR2 SASEGT.

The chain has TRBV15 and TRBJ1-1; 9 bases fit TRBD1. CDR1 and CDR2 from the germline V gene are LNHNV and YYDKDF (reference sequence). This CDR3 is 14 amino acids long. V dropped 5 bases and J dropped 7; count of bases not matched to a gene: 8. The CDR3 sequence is CATSGWTGVGEAFF. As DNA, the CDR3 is TGTGCCACCAGCGGTTGGACAGGGGTAGGTGAAGCTTTCTTT.

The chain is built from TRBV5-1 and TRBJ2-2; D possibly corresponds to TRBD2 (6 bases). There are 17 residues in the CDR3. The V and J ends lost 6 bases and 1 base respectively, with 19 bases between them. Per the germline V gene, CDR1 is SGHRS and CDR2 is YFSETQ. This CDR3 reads CASTYSGRGLNTGELFF. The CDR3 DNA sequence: TGCGCCAGCACGTATAGCGGACGCGGATTGAACACCGGGGAGCTGTTTTTT.

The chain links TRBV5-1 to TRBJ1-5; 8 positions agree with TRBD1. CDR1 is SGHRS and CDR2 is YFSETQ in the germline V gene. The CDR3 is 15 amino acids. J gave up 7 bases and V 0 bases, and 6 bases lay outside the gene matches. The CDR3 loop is CASSLESGTGQPQHF. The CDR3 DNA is TGCGCCAGCAGCTTGGAATCAGGGACAGGCCAGCCCCAGCATTTT.

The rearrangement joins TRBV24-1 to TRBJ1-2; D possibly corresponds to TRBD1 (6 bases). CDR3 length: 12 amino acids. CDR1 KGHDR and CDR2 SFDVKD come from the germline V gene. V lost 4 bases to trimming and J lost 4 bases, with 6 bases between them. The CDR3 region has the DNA TGTGCCACCAGTGAACAGGGCTATGGCTACACCTTC. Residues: CATSEQGYGYTF.

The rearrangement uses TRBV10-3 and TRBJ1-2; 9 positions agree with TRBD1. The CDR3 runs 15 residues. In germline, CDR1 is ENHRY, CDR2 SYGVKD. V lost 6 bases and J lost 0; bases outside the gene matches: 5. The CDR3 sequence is CAISRTGAPNYGYTF. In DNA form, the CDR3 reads TGTGCCATCAGCCGGACAGGGGCCCCTAACTATGGCTACACCTTC.

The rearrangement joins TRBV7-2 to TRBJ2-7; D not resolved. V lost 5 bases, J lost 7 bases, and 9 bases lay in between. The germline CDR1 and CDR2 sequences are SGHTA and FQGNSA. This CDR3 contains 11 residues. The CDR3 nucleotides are TGTGCCAGCAGCCCTGCGGTAGAGCAGTACTTC. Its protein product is CASSPAVEQYF.

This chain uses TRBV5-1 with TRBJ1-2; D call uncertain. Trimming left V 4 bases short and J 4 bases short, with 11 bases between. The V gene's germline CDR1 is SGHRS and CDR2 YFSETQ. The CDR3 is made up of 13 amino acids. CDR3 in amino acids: CASSPFESYGYTF. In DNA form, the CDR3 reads TGCGCCAGCAGCCCATTCGAGAGCTATGGCTACACCTTC. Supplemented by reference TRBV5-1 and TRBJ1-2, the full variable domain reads KAGVTQTPRYLIKTRGQQVTLSCSPISGHRSVSWYQQTPGQGLQFLFEYFSETQRNKGNFPGRFSGRQFSNSRSEMNVSTLELGDSALYLCASSPFESYGYTFGSGTRLTVV.

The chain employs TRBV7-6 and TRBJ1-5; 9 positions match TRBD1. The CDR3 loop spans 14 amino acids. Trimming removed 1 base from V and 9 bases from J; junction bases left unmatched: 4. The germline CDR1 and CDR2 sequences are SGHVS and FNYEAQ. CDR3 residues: CASSLGTGELPQHF. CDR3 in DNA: TGTGCCAGCAGCTTAGGGACAGGGGAACTGCCCCAGCATTTT.

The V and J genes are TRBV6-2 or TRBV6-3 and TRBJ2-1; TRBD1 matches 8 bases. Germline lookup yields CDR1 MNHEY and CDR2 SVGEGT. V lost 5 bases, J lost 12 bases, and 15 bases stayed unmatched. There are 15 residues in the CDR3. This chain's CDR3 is CASSGPDRGFGRQFF. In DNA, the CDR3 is TGTGCCAGCAGTGGGCCCGACAGGGGATTCGGAAGGCAGTTCTTC.

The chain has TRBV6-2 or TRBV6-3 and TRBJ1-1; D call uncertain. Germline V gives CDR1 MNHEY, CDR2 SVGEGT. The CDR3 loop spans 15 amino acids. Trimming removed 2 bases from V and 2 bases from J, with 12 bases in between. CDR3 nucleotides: TGTGCCAGCAGTTACCTCCCCCCAGTTAACACTGAAGCTTTCTTT. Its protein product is CASSYLPPVNTEAFF.

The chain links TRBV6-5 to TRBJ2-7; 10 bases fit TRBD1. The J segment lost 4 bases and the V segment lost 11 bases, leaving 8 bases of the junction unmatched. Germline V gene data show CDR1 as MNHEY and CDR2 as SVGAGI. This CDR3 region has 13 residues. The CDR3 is CAERQGALYEQYF. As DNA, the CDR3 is TGTGCCGAGAGACAGGGGGCTTTGTACGAGCAGTACTTC.

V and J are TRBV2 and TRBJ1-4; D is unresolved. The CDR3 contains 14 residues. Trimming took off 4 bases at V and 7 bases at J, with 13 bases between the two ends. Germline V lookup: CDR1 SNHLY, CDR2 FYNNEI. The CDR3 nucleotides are TGTGCCAGCAGTGCGATCAAGGCGGGTGAAAAACTGTTTTTT. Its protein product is CASSAIKAGEKLFF.

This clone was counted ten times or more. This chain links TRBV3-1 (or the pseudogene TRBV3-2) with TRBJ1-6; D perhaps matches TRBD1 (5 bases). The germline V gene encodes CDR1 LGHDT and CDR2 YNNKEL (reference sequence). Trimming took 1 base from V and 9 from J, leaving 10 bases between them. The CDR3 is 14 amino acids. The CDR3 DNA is TGTGCCAGCAGCCAAGGCAGGGCTTCTTCACCCCTCCACTTT. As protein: CASSQGRASSPLHF.

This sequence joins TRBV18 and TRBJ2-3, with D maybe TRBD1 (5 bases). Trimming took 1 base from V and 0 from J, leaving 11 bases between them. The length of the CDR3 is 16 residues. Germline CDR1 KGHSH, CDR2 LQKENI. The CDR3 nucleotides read TGTGCCAGCTCACCACGGCAGGGCCCTAGCACAGATACGCAGTATTTT. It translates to CASSPRQGPSTDTQYF.

CDR3 in DNA: TGTGCCAGCGTATATAATTTTGAAGCTTTCTTT. Translated: CASVYNFEAFF. The rearrangement uses TRBV7-8 and TRBJ1-1; D is unresolved. The CDR3 spans 11 residues. Trimming removed 8 bases from V and 7 bases from J, with 11 bases in between. The germline CDR1 and CDR2 sequences are SGHVS and FQNEAQ.

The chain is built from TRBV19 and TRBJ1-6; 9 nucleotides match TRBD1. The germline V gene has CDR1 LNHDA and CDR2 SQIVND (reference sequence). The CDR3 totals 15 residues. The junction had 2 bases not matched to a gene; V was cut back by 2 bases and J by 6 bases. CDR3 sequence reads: CASSIMGQGNSPLHF. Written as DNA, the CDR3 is TGTGCCAGTAGTATAATGGGACAGGGTAATTCACCCCTCCACTTT.

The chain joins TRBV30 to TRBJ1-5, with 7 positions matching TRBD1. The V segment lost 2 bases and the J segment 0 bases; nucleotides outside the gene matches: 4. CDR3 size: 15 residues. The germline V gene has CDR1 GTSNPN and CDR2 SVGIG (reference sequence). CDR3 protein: CAWSPGTASNQPQHF. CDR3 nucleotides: TGTGCCTGGAGTCCCGGGACAGCTAGCAATCAGCCCCAGCATTTT.

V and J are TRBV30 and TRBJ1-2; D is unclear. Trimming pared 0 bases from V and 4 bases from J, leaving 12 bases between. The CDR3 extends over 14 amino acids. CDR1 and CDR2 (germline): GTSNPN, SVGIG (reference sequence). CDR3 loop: CAWSVSLRGYGYTF. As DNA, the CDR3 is TGTGCCTGGAGTGTGTCCCTACGCGGCTATGGCTACACCTTC. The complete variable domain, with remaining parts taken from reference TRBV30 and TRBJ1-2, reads SQTIHQWPATLVQPVGSPLSLECTVEGTSNPNLYWYRQAAGRGLQLLFYSVGIGQISSEVPQNLSASRPQDRQFILSSKKLLLSDSGFYLCAWSVSLRGYGYTFGSGTRLTVV.

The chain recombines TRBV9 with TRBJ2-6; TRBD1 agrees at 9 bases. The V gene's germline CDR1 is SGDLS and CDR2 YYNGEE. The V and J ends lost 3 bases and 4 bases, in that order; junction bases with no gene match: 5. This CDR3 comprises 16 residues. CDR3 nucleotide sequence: TGTGCCAGCAGCGAACAGGGGGCGCGGGGGGCCAACGTCCTGACTTTC. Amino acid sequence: CASSEQGARGANVLTF.